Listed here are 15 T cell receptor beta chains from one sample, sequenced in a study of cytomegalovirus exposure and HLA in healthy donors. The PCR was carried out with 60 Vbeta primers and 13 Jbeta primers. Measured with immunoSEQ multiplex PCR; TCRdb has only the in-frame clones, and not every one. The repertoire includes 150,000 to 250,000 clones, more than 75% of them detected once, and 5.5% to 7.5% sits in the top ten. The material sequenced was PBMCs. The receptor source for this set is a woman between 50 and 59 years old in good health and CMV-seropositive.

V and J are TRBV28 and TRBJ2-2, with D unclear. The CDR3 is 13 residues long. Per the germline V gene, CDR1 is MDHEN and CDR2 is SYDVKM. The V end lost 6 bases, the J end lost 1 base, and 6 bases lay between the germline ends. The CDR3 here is CASRRQNTGELFF. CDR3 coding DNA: TGTGCCAGCAGACGACAGAACACCGGGGAGCTGTTTTTT. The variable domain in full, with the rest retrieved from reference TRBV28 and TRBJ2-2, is DVKVTQSSRYLVKRTGEKVFLECVQDMDHENMFWYRQDPGLGLRLIYFSYDVKMKEKGDIPEGYSVSREKKERFSLILESASTNQTSMYLCASRRQNTGELFFGEGSRLTVL.

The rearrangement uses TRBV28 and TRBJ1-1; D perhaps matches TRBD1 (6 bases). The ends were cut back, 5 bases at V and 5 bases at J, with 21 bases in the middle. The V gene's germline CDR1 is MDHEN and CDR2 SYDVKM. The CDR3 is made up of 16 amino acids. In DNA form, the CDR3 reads TGTGCCAGCAGTACCCGCGCCGGGGGGGCGAGGACTGAAGCTTTCTTT. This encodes CASSTRAGGARTEAFF. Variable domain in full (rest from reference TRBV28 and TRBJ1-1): DVKVTQSSRYLVKRTGEKVFLECVQDMDHENMFWYRQDPGLGLRLIYFSYDVKMKEKGDIPEGYSVSREKKERFSLILESASTNQTSMYLCASSTRAGGARTEAFFGQGTRLTVV.

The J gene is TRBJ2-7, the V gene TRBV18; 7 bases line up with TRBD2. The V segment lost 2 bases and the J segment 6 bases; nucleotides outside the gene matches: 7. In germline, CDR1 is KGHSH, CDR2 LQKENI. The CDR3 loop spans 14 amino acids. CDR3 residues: CASSPGEGPGEQYF. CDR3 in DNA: TGTGCCAGCTCACCAGGGGAGGGGCCGGGCGAGCAGTACTTC.

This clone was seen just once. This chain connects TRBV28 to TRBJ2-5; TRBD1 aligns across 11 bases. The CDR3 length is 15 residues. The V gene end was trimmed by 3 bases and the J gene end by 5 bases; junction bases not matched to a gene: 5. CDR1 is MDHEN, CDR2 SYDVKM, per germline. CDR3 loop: CASSFRTGGLETQYF. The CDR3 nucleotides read TGTGCCAGCAGTTTTAGGACAGGGGGCTTGGAGACCCAGTACTTC.

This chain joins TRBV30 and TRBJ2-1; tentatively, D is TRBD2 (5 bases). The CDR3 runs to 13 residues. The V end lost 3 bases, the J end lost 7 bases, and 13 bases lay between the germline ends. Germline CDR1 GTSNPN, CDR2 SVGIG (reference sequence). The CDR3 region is CAWRTTGVNEQFF. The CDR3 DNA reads TGTGCCTGGAGGACGACCGGGGTAAATGAGCAGTTCTTC.

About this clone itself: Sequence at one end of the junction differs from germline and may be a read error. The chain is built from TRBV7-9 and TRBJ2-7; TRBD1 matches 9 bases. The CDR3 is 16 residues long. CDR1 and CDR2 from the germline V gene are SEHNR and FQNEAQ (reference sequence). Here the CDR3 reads CAISRDRVVGEYEQYF. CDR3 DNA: TGTGCCATCAGCCGGGACAGGGTAGTAGGCGAGTACGAGCAGTACTTC. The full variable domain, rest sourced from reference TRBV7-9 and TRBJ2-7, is DTGVSQNPRHKITKRGQNVTFRCDPISEHNRLYWYRQTLGQGPEFLTYFQNEAQLEKSRLLSDRFSAERPKGSFSTLEIQRTEQGDSAMYLCAISRDRVVGEYEQYFGPGTRLTVT.

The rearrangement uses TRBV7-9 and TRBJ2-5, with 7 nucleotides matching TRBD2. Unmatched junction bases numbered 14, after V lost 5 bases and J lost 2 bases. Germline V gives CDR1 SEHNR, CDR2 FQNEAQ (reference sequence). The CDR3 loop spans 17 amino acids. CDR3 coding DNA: TGTGCCAGCAGCCCCCCGGGGAGGGGCCTTTCTCAAGAGACCCAGTACTTC. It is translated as CASSPPGRGLSQETQYF.

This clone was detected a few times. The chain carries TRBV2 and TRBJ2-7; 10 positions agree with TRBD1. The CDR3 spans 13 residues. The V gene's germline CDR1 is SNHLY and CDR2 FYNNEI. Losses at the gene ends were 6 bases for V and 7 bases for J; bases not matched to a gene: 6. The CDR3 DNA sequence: TGTGCCAGCAGGCCGGGACAGGGGTATGAGCAGTACTTC. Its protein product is CASRPGQGYEQYF.

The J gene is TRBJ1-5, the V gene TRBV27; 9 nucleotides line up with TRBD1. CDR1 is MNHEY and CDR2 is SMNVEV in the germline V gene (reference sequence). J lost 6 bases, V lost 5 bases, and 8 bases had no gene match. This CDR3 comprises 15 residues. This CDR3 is CASSLTGGGGQPQHF. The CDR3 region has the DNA TGTGCCAGCAGTCTCACAGGGGGCGGGGGTCAGCCCCAGCATTTT.

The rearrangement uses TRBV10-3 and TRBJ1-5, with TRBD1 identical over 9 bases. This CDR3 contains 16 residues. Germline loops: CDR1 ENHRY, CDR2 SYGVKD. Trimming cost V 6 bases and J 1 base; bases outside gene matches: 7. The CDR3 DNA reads TGTGCCATCAGCCCGGGACAGGGTAGCAGCAATCAGCCCCAGCATTTT. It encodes CAISPGQGSSNQPQHF.

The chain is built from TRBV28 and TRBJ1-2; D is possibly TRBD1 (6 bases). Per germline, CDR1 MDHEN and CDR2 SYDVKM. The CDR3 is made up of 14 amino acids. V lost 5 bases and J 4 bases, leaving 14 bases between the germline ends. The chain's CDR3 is CASSPLTGLYGYTF. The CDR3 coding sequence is TGTGCCAGCAGTCCGTTAACAGGGCTCTATGGCTACACCTTC.

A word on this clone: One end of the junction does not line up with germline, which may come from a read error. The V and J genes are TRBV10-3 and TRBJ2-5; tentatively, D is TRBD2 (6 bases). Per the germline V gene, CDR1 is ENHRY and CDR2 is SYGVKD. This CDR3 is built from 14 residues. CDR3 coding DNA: TGTGCCATCAGTGAGGGGGGGAGGACGTACGAGCAGCACTTC. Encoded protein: CAISEGGRTYEQHF.

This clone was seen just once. The CDR3 region is CASSTRQGAYEQYF. The CDR3 DNA sequence: TGTGCCAGTAGTACCCGACAGGGGGCTTACGAGCAGTACTTC. The rearrangement uses TRBV19 and TRBJ2-7, with 10 bases lining up with TRBD1. Trimming removed 4 bases from V and 4 bases from J; junction bases left unmatched: 4. Germline loops: CDR1 LNHDA, CDR2 SQIVND (reference sequence). The CDR3 sequence is 14 residues long.

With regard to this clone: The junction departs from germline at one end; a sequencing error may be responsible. The CDR3 DNA reads TGTGCCAGCACACCCCGGGGGAGGGGCGGAGGCTTACAAGAGGCCCAGTACTTC. This encodes CASTPRGRGGGLQEAQYF. The chain employs TRBV2 and TRBJ2-5; 7 bases are shared with TRBD2. CDR1 SNHLY and CDR2 FYNNEI come from the germline V gene. The CDR3 spans 18 residues.

The CDR3 here is CASSRAGETYEQYF. The CDR3 DNA follows: TGTGCCAGCAGTCGAGCGGGCGAGACGTACGAGCAGTACTTC. The rearrangement joins TRBV2 to TRBJ2-7; D may be TRBD2 (6 bases). CDR1 SNHLY and CDR2 FYNNEI come from the germline V gene. V was cut by 5 bases and J by 4 bases, with 15 bases left in between. This CDR3 spans 14 amino acids.